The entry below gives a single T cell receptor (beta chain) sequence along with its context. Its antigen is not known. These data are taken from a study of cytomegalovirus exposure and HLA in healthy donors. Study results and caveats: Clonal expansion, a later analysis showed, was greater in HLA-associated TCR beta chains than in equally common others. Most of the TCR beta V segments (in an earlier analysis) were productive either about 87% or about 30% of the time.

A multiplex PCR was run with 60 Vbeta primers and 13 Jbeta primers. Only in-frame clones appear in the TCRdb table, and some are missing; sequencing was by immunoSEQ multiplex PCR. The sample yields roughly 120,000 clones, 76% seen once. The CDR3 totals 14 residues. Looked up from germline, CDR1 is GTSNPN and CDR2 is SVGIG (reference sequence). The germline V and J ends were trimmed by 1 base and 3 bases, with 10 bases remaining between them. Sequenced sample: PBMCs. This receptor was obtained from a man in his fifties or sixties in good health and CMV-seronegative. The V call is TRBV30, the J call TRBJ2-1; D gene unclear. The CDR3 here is CAWSGPPLYNEQFF. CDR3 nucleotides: TGTGCCTGGAGTGGTCCCCCTCTCTACAATGAGCAGTTCTTC.